What follows are 8 T cell receptor beta chains derived from one specimen sequenced in a study of regulatory T cells in long-lasting Graves disease. Time point meaning: newly diagnosed GD, antithyroid drugs for less than 3 months. The TCR library used RNA extracted from PBMCs. Library construction for TCR beta used iRepertoire HTBI primers and Arm-PCR of CDR3 regions. A single record per CDR3 protein comes from TCRdb applying MiXCR to the multiplex PCR reads. The sample shows over 500,000 distinct CDR3 sequences, roughly 15% of them seen only once. The sample was also linked to a second study, of T cells in Graves' hyperthyroidism and ophthalmopathy.

The specimen was peripheral blood mononuclear cells (PBMCs), collected at new diagnosis, from a patient treated with antithyroid drugs. These receptors were taken from a woman aged 25 to 39 with Graves disease.

Points on this clonotype: A far larger clone is one nucleotide away, so this likely arose from a read error. The chain carries TRBV27 and TRBJ2-1; either TRBD1 or TRBD2 may fit D (5 bases each). TRBJ2-7 explains the end of the DNA better; the J call may be wrong. In germline, CDR1 is MNHEY, CDR2 SMNVEV (reference sequence). The length of the CDR3 is 15 residues. The CDR3, as DNA: TGTGCCAGCAGTCCCTCCGGGGCAGCTCGAGGCGAGCAGTACTTC. Amino acids: CASSPSGAARGEQYF.

This clonotype has only a few counts. The rearrangement links TRBV14 to TRBJ1-4; tentatively, D is TRBD1 (5 bases). Germline V lookup: CDR1 SGHDN, CDR2 FVKESK. The CDR3 consists of 15 residues. The ends were cut back, 5 bases at V and 6 bases at J, with 16 bases in the middle. The CDR3 DNA is TGTGCCAGCAGCGGACGGGAGAGGGGCGATGAAAAACTGTTTTTT. This gives the protein CASSGRERGDEKLFF. The full variable domain, with the rest looked up from reference TRBV14 and TRBJ1-4, is EAGVTQFPSHSVIEKGQTVTLRCDPISGHDNLYWYRRVMGKEIKFLLHFVKESKQDESGMPNNRFLAERTGGTYSTLKVQPAELEDSGVYFCASSGRERGDEKLFFGSGTQLSVL.

This clonotype was counted only a few times. The V call is TRBV24-1, the J call TRBJ1-1, with TRBD1 identical over 7 bases. Germline V CDR1 and CDR2: KGHDR, SFDVKD. Trimming removed 4 bases from V and 5 bases from J; junction bases left unmatched: 3. The CDR3 length is 13 residues. CDR3 in amino acids: CATSEGTVTEAFF. The CDR3 DNA reads TGTGCCACCAGTGAAGGGACAGTTACTGAAGCTTTCTTT.

V and J are TRBV30 and TRBJ2-1, with a possible D match to TRBD1 (5 bases). Trimming pared 5 bases from V and 0 bases from J, leaving 11 bases between. From germline, CDR1 is GTSNPN and CDR2 SVGIG (reference sequence). The CDR3 consists of 14 residues. In nucleotides, the CDR3 is TGTGCCTGGGATAGGGGAAGCTCCTACAATGAGCAGTTCTTC. Translating gives CAWDRGSSYNEQFF. Using reference TRBV30 and TRBJ2-1 for the parts outside the CDR3, the full variable domain is SQTIHQWPATLVQPVGSPLSLECTVEGTSNPNLYWYRQAAGRGLQLLFYSVGIGQISSEVPQNLSASRPQDRQFILSSKKLLLSDSGFYLCAWDRGSSYNEQFFGPGTRLTVL.

The chain couples TRBV10-3 to TRBJ2-1; 10 bases are a match to TRBD2. This CDR3 has 16 residues. V was pared by 4 bases and J by 6 bases, with 9 bases of the junction left unmatched. Germline V lookup: CDR1 ENHRY, CDR2 SYGVKD. The CDR3 DNA sequence: TGTGCCATCAGTGCAGTAGCGGGAGGTCTAGTCAATGAGCAGTTCTTC. It encodes CAISAVAGGLVNEQFF.

This clonotype was detected a few times. This chain connects TRBV29-1 to TRBJ2-2; D remains unclear. Germline V gene data show CDR1 as SQVTM and CDR2 as ANQGSEA. Trimming took off 5 bases at V and 7 bases at J, with 20 bases between the two ends. This CDR3 has 15 amino acids. CDR3: CSVSLGPNRGGELFF. CDR3 bases: TGCAGCGTTTCCCTCGGTCCAAATCGTGGCGGGGAGCTGTTTTTT.

This sequence joins TRBV20-1 and TRBJ2-4; no reliable D call. Trimming took 2 bases from V and 0 from J, leaving 8 bases between them. This CDR3 spans 14 amino acids. Germline-derived CDR1 and CDR2 are DFQATT and SNEGSKA (reference sequence). The CDR3 reads CSARSGLAKNIQYF. DNA for the CDR3: TGCAGTGCTAGAAGTGGTTTAGCCAAAAACATTCAGTACTTC.

This clonotype was seen a handful of times. The J gene is TRBJ2-1, the V gene TRBV20-1; 12 positions match TRBD2. Germline CDR1 is DFQATT and CDR2 is SNEGSKA (reference sequence). The V and J ends lost 5 bases and 8 bases, in that order; junction bases with no gene match: 10. The CDR3 totals 15 residues. CDR3: CSAYITSGRIHEQFF. The CDR3 DNA follows: TGCAGTGCTTACATTACTAGCGGGAGGATCCATGAGCAGTTCTTC.